The entry below describes one T cell receptor (beta chain). Its antigen is undetermined. This entry is derived from a study of early T cells in non-severe SARS-CoV-2 infection. At the level of the study: Sequencing used unsorted whole-blood bulk RNA, so chains lack pairing.

Broader study findings: Private and CD4 specificities were missed by VDJdb matching, skewed to anti-spike CD8.

Molecules of cDNA were individually given unique molecular identifiers that were attached to them. MiXCR, applied by TCRdb to the 5' RACE reads, yields one record per CDR3 protein. Of roughly 53,000 distinct CDR3 sequences listed, roughly 10% are singletons. The CDR3 sequence is 17 residues long. The germline V and J ends were trimmed by 2 bases and 2 bases, with 18 bases remaining between them. The specimen was whole blood. V and J are TRBV12-3 or TRBV12-4 and TRBJ2-5, with D tentatively TRBD2 (6 bases). The receptor was isolated from an adult who was a healthcare worker with PCR-confirmed SARS-CoV-2 infection or an uninfected control (not recorded which). The CDR3 DNA reads as TGTGCCAGCAGTTTACGGGGCAGGAGGGGATCACAAGAGACCCAGTACTTC. This translates into CASSLRGRRGSQETQYF.